The 18 T cell receptor beta chains below all came from one sample that was sequenced in a study of cytomegalovirus exposure and HLA in healthy donors (dated by TCRdb to the late 2010s). Receptors were amplified or captured by the immunoSEQ multiplex PCR assay. A mixture of 60 forward primers for TCR Vbeta segments and 13 reverse primers for TCR Jbeta segments was used in the multiplex PCR. Sourced from immuneACCESS, this table was stored by TCRdb with only in-frame sequences that have V and J called. A share of the clones is absent; for the studies checked, an unresolved V gene accounts for under half, and the remainder has no known explanation. The sample contains around 110,000 clones, roughly three quarters of them found a single time. The ten biggest clones cover roughly 1.6% of the sample. The sequencing input was PBMCs. The receptors were gathered from a woman between 18 and 30 years old in good health and CMV-seronegative.

J is TRBJ1-1 and V is TRBV12-2; the table assigns TRBD1, which was not confirmed against the DNA. TRBV12-2 is a listed pseudogene. CDR3 length: 14 residues. The CDR3 sequence is CASRLTGGNTEAFF. CDR3 nucleotides: TGTGCAAGTCGCTTGACAGGGGGGAACACTGAAGCTTTCTTT.

The rearrangement links TRBV5-6 to TRBJ2-5; the match to TRBD1 covers 7 bases. The CDR3 contains 16 residues. V trimming: 4 bases; J trimming: 4 bases; junction bases outside the gene matches: 13. CDR1 is SGHDT and CDR2 is YYEEEE in the germline V gene. The CDR3 spells CASSLMGQTKGETQYF. In nucleotides, the CDR3 is TGTGCCAGCAGCCTTATGGGACAGACAAAAGGAGAGACCCAGTACTTC.

As to this clone: One junction end does not reproduce the germline sequence, and a read error may be involved. The chain uses TRBV7-7 and TRBJ2-5, with TRBD2 identical over 10 bases. Per the germline V gene, CDR1 is SSHAT and CDR2 is FNYEAQ (reference sequence). The CDR3 loop spans 15 amino acids. The CDR3 region has the DNA TGTGCTAGCAGCTCCCTAGCGGGGGACCAAGAGACCCAGTACTTC. This translates into CASSSLAGDQETQYF.

The CDR3 DNA reads TGTGCCAGCAGTCTGGGTTCAGGGAACACTGAAGCTTTCTTT. Protein sequence: CASSLGSGNTEAFF. The chain employs TRBV27 and TRBJ1-1; D gene uncertain. The CDR3 loop spans 14 amino acids. In germline, CDR1 is MNHEY, CDR2 SMNVEV (reference sequence). V lost 5 bases to trimming and J lost 1 base, with 11 bases between them.

The chain joins TRBV28 to TRBJ1-2, with D hard to call. Looked up from germline, CDR1 is MDHEN and CDR2 is SYDVKM. The CDR3 has 14 amino acids. Deletions cut 2 bases from V and 8 bases from J, with 15 bases between. Written as DNA, the CDR3 is TGTGCCAGCAGTTTAGGGTACCCGGCGGGGGGCTACACCTTC. Translated, it gives CASSLGYPAGGYTF.

V is TRBV10-3 and J is TRBJ1-2; TRBD1 agrees at 11 bases. The junction had 2 bases not matched to a gene; V was cut back by 6 bases and J by 5 bases. CDR3 length: 13 amino acids. Per the germline V gene, CDR1 is ENHRY and CDR2 is SYGVKD. CDR3 region: CAIRGQGVYGYTF. Here the CDR3 DNA reads TGTGCCATCAGGGGACAGGGGGTTTATGGCTACACCTTC.

V and J are TRBV28 and TRBJ1-2, with D perhaps TRBD1 (6 bases). Trimming stripped 7 bases from V and 1 base from J, with 10 bases between. The CDR3 is 13 amino acids. The germline V gene has CDR1 MDHEN and CDR2 SYDVKM. The CDR3 is CASKPQGNYGYTF. In DNA, the CDR3 is TGTGCCAGCAAACCACAGGGTAACTATGGCTACACCTTC.

Only a few counts were recorded for this clone. The chain is built from TRBV30 and TRBJ1-6, with 7 bases aligning to TRBD1. The CDR3 runs to 17 residues. Germline trimming cut 0 bases from V and 7 bases from J; bases unmatched to any gene: 12. Germline CDR1 reads GTSNPN; CDR2 reads SVGIG (reference sequence). The CDR3 protein is CAWSVAGTVGLNSPLHF. CDR3 DNA sequence: TGTGCCTGGAGTGTAGCCGGGACAGTGGGGCTAAATTCACCCCTCCACTTT.

This chain uses TRBV27 with TRBJ1-1; no clear D gene. The V gene's germline CDR1 is MNHEY and CDR2 SMNVEV (reference sequence). This CDR3 contains 14 residues. Trimming removed 0 bases at V and 2 bases at J, with 7 bases between. CDR3: CASSLSRGNTEAFF. CDR3 nucleotides: TGTGCCAGCAGTTTATCGCGGGGAAACACTGAAGCTTTCTTT.

The chain links TRBV7-9 to TRBJ1-3; a weak D match, TRBD1 (5 bases). This CDR3 is built from 12 residues. Deletions cut 6 bases from V and 3 bases from J, with 6 bases between. CDR1 and CDR2 from the germline V gene are SEHNR and FQNEAQ (reference sequence). Written as DNA, the CDR3 is TGTGCCAGCAGAGGGGATGGAAACACCATATATTTT. Translating gives CASRGDGNTIYF.

The CDR3 DNA follows: TGTGCCAGCAGTACATCTACAGGGATGAAGGCTGAAGCTTTCTTT. As protein: CASSTSTGMKAEAFF. This chain uses TRBV6-6 with TRBJ1-1, with D possibly TRBD1 on 6 matching bases. The CDR3 runs to 15 residues. The V gene lost 5 bases and the J gene lost 6 bases, with 19 bases spanning the gap. Per germline, CDR1 MNHNY and CDR2 SVGAGI (reference sequence).

The gene calls are TRBV6-5 and TRBJ1-2; TRBD1 is a possible D gene (6 bases). The CDR3 runs 14 residues. The germline V gene has CDR1 MNHEY and CDR2 SVGAGI. V shed 4 bases and J shed 6 bases, with 15 bases lying between them. The chain's CDR3 is CASSSANRVNGYTF. DNA for the CDR3: TGTGCCAGCAGTTCAGCAAACAGGGTCAATGGCTACACCTTC.

The chain links TRBV2 to TRBJ1-2, with D possibly matching TRBD1 (5 bases). Germline assignment: CDR1 SNHLY and CDR2 FYNNEI. Trimming pared 4 bases from V and 3 bases from J, leaving 6 bases between. The CDR3 is made up of 12 amino acids. As DNA, the CDR3 is TGTGCCAGCAGTGTACAGGACTATGGCTACACCTTC. This gives the protein CASSVQDYGYTF. Variable domain in full (rest from reference TRBV2 and TRBJ1-2): EPEVTQTPSHQVTQMGQEVILRCVPISNHLYFYWYRQILGQKVEFLVSFYNNEISEKSEIFDDQFSVERPDGSNFTLKIRSTKLEDSAMYFCASSVQDYGYTFGSGTRLTVV.

This clone was picked up a small number of times. V is TRBV7-2 and J is TRBJ1-1; TRBD1 matches at 9 bases. Germline lookup yields CDR1 SGHTA and CDR2 FQGNSA. CDR3 length: 13 amino acids. The J segment lost 6 bases and the V segment lost 7 bases, leaving 6 bases of the junction unmatched. The CDR3 DNA reads as TGTGCCAGCAAAACACAGGGGGCGCCTGAAGCTTTCTTT. Translation gives CASKTQGAPEAFF.

This clone appeared once. The V call is TRBV20-1, the J call TRBJ2-7; 7 bases are shared with TRBD2. This CDR3 has 11 residues. CDR1 is DFQATT, CDR2 SNEGSKA, per germline (reference sequence). V lost 5 bases and J lost 4; bases outside the gene matches: 2. The CDR3 nucleotides read TGCAGTGCTCCCGGGAGGTACGAGCAGTACTTC. Encoded protein: CSAPGRYEQYF.

This clone was seen only once. This chain connects TRBV10-1 to TRBJ2-7; 8 nucleotides line up with TRBD2. V lost 6 bases, J lost 2 bases, and 24 bases stayed unmatched. Germline V lookup: CDR1 WNHNN, CDR2 SYGVQD (reference sequence). The CDR3 consists of 20 residues. In DNA, the CDR3 is TGCGCCAGCAGCTTCTTTAGGACTAGCTCATCTCCCCATTCCCCCTACGAGCAGTACTTC. It specifies CASSFFRTSSSPHSPYEQYF.

The V and J genes are TRBV4-1 and TRBJ1-1; no clear D. The germline V and J ends were trimmed by 1 base and 1 base, with 7 bases remaining between them. The germline V gene has CDR1 MGHRA and CDR2 YSYEKL. The CDR3 totals 14 residues. CDR3 bases: TGCGCCAGCAGCCAAGTCAGCGGGAACACTGAAGCTTTCTTT. Translation: CASSQVSGNTEAFF.

The rearrangement joins TRBV2 to TRBJ1-3, with TRBD1 identical over 9 bases. Germline loops: CDR1 SNHLY, CDR2 FYNNEI. This CDR3 has 14 amino acids. The V segment lost 9 bases and the J segment 3 bases; nucleotides outside the gene matches: 6. CDR3 nucleotides: TGTGCCAGTCACAGGGGGCGGGATGGAAACACCATATATTTT. Its translation is CASHRGRDGNTIYF.